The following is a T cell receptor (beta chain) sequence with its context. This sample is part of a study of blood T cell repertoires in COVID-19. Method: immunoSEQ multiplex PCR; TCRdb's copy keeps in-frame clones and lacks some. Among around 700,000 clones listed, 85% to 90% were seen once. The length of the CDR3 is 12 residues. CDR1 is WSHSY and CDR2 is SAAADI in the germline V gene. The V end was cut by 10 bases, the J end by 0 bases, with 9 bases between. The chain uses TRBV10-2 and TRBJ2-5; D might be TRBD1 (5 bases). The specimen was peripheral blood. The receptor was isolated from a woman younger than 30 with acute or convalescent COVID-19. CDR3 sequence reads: CATRADQETQYF. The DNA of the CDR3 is TGCGCCACCAGGGCGGACCAAGAGACCCAGTACTTC.